This T cell receptor (beta chain) was sequenced for a study of beta chain features in type 1 diabetes. Study-wide results and limits: Moderately but significantly shorter TCRB CDR3s were found in Type 1 diabetes patients in all four CD4+ subsets. Unsettled here was the matter of whether HLA type influences TCRB rearrangement.

CDR1 and CDR2 from the germline V gene are SGHNT and YYREEE (reference sequence). Trimming took off 7 bases at V and 1 base at J, with 10 bases between the two ends. This CDR3 contains 13 residues. Expressed TCRB transcripts were sequenced because the entire RNA isolate underwent reverse transcription. The average read count of naive, central memory and regulatory T cell samples was a few million. Method: immunoSEQ multiplex PCR; TCRdb's copy keeps in-frame clones and lacks some. The sample lists some 370,000 clones; 9.5% to 10% were seen once. This clone was detected only a few times. Its antigen is unidentified.

V gene TRBV5-4 combines with J gene TRBJ2-3; perhaps TRBD2 as D (5 bases). The clonotype was recovered from a young man with type 1 diabetes. Sequenced input: central memory CD4+ T cells from blood. The CDR3 here is CASYVGGTDTQYF. The CDR3 region has the DNA TGTGCCAGCTACGTCGGGGGCACAGATACGCAGTATTTT.